Below are 14 T cell receptor beta chains sequenced from a single sample in a study of T cell responses to AZD1222 COVID-19 vaccine. Profiled with immunoSEQ multiplex PCR; TCRdb holds only in-frame clones, not every one. Of fewer than 90,000 clones in the sample, roughly 90% were seen once. The input for sequencing was peripheral blood, taken 28 days after the second AZD1222 dose. All receptors derive from an adult who received the AZD1222 COVID-19 vaccine.

V is TRBV9 and J is TRBJ1-4; 9 bases align to TRBD1. Unmatched junction bases numbered 6, after V lost 2 bases and J lost 4 bases. Germline CDR1 and CDR2: SGDLS and YYNGEE. The CDR3 runs to 16 residues. CDR3 sequence reads: CASSVTGGSINEKLFF. The CDR3 nucleotides read TGTGCCAGCAGCGTGACAGGGGGATCAATTAATGAAAAACTGTTTTTT. The full variable domain, completed using reference TRBV9 and TRBJ1-4, is DSGVTQTPKHLITATGQRVTLRCSPRSGDLSVYWYQQSLDQGLQFLIQYYNGEERAKGNILERFSAQQFPDLHSELNLSSLELGDSALYFCASSVTGGSINEKLFFGSGTQLSVL.

This clone was seen once. The gene calls are TRBV11-2 and TRBJ2-7, with D perhaps matching TRBD1 (5 bases). V was pared by 5 bases and J by 4 bases, with 12 bases between. Germline V gene lookup returns CDR1 SGHAT and CDR2 FQNNGV. The CDR3 loop spans 13 amino acids. CDR3 amino acids: CASSQGLEYEQYF. DNA of the CDR3: TGTGCCAGCAGCCAGGGTCTAGAGTACGAGCAGTACTTC.

The J gene is TRBJ1-2, the V gene TRBV29-1; D call uncertain. Germline lookup yields CDR1 SQVTM and CDR2 ANQGSEA. The CDR3 is 11 amino acids. V was trimmed by 5 bases and J by 8 bases, leaving 12 bases between them. CDR3 protein: CSVRGVRGYTF. The CDR3 DNA reads as TGCAGCGTTCGGGGAGTGCGGGGCTACACCTTC.

CDR3 amino acids: CASRTRVVENEKLFF. The CDR3 nucleotides read TGTGCCAGCCGCACCAGGGTGGTGGAAAATGAAAAACTGTTTTTT. This chain connects TRBV6-6 to TRBJ1-4, with a tentative D call TRBD1 (5 bases). Germline V gives CDR1 MNHNY, CDR2 SVGAGI (reference sequence). The CDR3 extends over 15 amino acids. The germline V and J ends were trimmed by 8 bases and 5 bases, with 18 bases remaining between them.

This clone showed up just a few times. The chain couples TRBV12-3 or TRBV12-4 to TRBJ1-2; D remains unclear. V dropped 2 bases and J dropped 6 bases, with 10 bases sitting between them. This CDR3 has 13 residues. CDR3 residues: CASSLQEINGYTF. CDR3 DNA sequence: TGTGCCAGCAGTTTACAGGAGATAAATGGCTACACCTTC.

With respect to this clone: An end of the junction differs from the germline gene, which may be a read error. The chain couples TRBV4-2 to TRBJ2-1; D remains unclear. Germline CDR1 LGHNA, CDR2 YNFKEQ. The CDR3 runs 14 residues. CDR3 amino acids: CASSQEVGPNEQFF. CDR3 DNA sequence: TGTGCCAGCAGTCAAGAGGTGGGCCCCAATGAGCAGTTCTTC.

V and J are TRBV7-9 and TRBJ1-1; possible D gene TRBD1, 6 bases. The CDR3 runs 12 residues. Germline lookup yields CDR1 SEHNR and CDR2 FQNEAQ (reference sequence). V was cut by 5 bases and J by 8 bases, with 12 bases left in between. The CDR3 protein is CASSPEGEEAFF. CDR3 in DNA: TGTGCCAGCAGCCCAGAGGGGGAGGAAGCTTTCTTT.

The V and J genes are TRBV10-1 and TRBJ2-2; 13 bases are a match to TRBD2. This CDR3 is built from 14 residues. J lost 6 bases, V lost 5 bases, and 0 bases had no gene match. The germline V gene encodes CDR1 WNHNN and CDR2 SYGVQD (reference sequence). Written as DNA, the CDR3 is TGCGCCAGCAGTACTAGCGGGAGGGCCGGGGAGCTGTTTTTT. The encoded protein is CASSTSGRAGELFF.

The chain joins TRBV3-1 (or the pseudogene TRBV3-2) to TRBJ1-1, with D uncertain. The CDR3 consists of 11 residues. Germline V gene sequence: CDR1 LGHDT, CDR2 YNNKEL (reference sequence). V lost 7 bases to trimming and J lost 8 bases, with 11 bases between them. For the CDR3, the DNA is TGTGCCAGCACCATCCGATTAGAAGCTTTCTTT. This sequence encodes CASTIRLEAFF.

This chain uses TRBV12-3 or TRBV12-4 with TRBJ2-7; D gene uncertain. The germline V and J ends were trimmed by 3 bases and 2 bases, with 8 bases remaining between them. The CDR3 length is 13 residues. CDR3 sequence reads: CASSFLSAYEQYF. CDR3 bases: TGTGCCAGCAGTTTCTTAAGCGCCTACGAGCAGTACTTC.

The chain joins TRBV4-2 to TRBJ2-7, with 8 bases fitting TRBD2. The junction had 9 bases not matched to a gene; V was cut back by 2 bases and J by 0 bases. The germline V gene encodes CDR1 LGHNA and CDR2 YNFKEQ. CDR3 size: 17 residues. This chain's CDR3 is CASSQPSSGSYSYEQYF. The DNA for the CDR3 is TGTGCCAGCAGCCAACCCTCCAGCGGGAGCTACTCCTACGAGCAGTACTTC.

CDR3 nucleotides: TGTGCCAGCTCACCGGACGGAAGGTCTGGAAACACCATATATTTT. Protein sequence: CASSPDGRSGNTIYF. The chain joins TRBV18 to TRBJ1-3; D remains ambiguous. V was clipped by 3 bases and J by 1 base, with 10 bases between them. Looked up from germline, CDR1 is KGHSH and CDR2 is LQKENI. The CDR3 contains 15 residues. The full variable domain, with the rest looked up from reference TRBV18 and TRBJ1-3, is NAGVMQNPRHLVRRRGQEARLRCSPMKGHSHVYWYRQLPEEGLKFMVYLQKENIIDESGMPKERFSAEFPKEGPSILRIQQVVRGDSAAYFCASSPDGRSGNTIYFGEGSWLTVV.

The rearrangement links TRBV4-1 to TRBJ2-6; the D call may be TRBD1 or TRBD2 (5 bases each). The CDR3 runs 18 residues. Trimming left V 2 bases short and J 3 bases short, with 17 bases between. CDR1 is MGHRA and CDR2 is YSYEKL in the germline V gene. The CDR3 spells CASSQHQVRAGGANVLTF. CDR3 nucleotide sequence: TGCGCCAGCAGCCAACACCAGGTCAGGGCGGGTGGGGCCAACGTCCTGACTTTC.

This clone has only one observation. The rearrangement joins TRBV4-3 to TRBJ1-3; 9 bases are a match to TRBD1. Trimming removed 3 bases from V and 4 bases from J; junction bases left unmatched: 4. Per the germline V gene, CDR1 is LGHNA and CDR2 is YSLEER. This CDR3 is built from 15 residues. This chain's CDR3 is CASSQLQGAGNTIYF. CDR3 nucleotide sequence: TGCGCCAGCAGCCAGCTACAGGGGGCGGGAAACACCATATATTTT.